This entry is about one T cell receptor (beta chain). This sample was taken from a study of blood T cell repertoires in COVID-19. Across the study: From the United States, Italy and Spain came samples of acute and convalescent COVID-19. The analysed material was cDNA or gDNA that came from T cells, B-cell-depleted T cells, or PBMCs.

The junction had 16 bases not matched to a gene; V was cut back by 4 bases and J by 7 bases. The CDR3 length is 16 residues. From germline, CDR1 is LNHDA and CDR2 SQIVND (reference sequence). As processed by the authors: Amplifying reference gene primers gave estimates of nucleated cell counts. TCRdb's copy holds only in-frame clones and misses some; the assay was immunoSEQ multiplex PCR. V and J calls plus clone size are reproduced from that table; the DNA served to infer D and trimming. The data hold about 89,000 clones, with more than 70% observed a single time. J is TRBJ2-7 and V is TRBV19; 7 bases match TRBD1. The clonotype was recovered from a man between 60 and 70 years old with acute or convalescent COVID-19. Sequencing used peripheral blood. The CDR3 bases are TGTGCCAGTAGTAATCAAAAGACAGGGCCTGGCTGGGAGCAGTACTTC. Protein: CASSNQKTGPGWEQYF.